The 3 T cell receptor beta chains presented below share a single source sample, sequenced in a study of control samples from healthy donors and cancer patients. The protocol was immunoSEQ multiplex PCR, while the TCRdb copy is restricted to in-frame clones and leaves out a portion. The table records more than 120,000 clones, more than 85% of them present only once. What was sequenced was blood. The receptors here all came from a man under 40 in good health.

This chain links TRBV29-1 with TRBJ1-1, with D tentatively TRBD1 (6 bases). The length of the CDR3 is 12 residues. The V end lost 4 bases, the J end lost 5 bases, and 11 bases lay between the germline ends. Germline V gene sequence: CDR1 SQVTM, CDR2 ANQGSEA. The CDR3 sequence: CSVGQVETEAFF. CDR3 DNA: TGCAGCGTTGGACAGGTGGAGACTGAAGCTTTCTTT.

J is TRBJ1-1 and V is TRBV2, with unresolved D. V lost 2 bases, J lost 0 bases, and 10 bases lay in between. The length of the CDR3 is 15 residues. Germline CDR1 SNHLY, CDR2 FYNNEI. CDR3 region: CASSESLSLNTEAFF. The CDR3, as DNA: TGTGCCAGCAGTGAATCTCTTAGTTTGAACACTGAAGCTTTCTTT. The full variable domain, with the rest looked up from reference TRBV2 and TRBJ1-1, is EPEVTQTPSHQVTQMGQEVILRCVPISNHLYFYWYRQILGQKVEFLVSFYNNEISEKSEIFDDQFSVERPDGSNFTLKIRSTKLEDSAMYFCASSESLSLNTEAFFGQGTRLTVV.

The CDR3 nucleotides read TGTGCCAGCAGCTTAGAGTACGAGCAGTACTTC. Its translation is CASSLEYEQYF. The chain couples TRBV7-8 to TRBJ2-7; D not resolved. The CDR3 has 11 residues. Germline CDR1 is SGHVS and CDR2 is FQNEAQ. Trimming removed 1 base at V and 4 bases at J, with 2 bases between.